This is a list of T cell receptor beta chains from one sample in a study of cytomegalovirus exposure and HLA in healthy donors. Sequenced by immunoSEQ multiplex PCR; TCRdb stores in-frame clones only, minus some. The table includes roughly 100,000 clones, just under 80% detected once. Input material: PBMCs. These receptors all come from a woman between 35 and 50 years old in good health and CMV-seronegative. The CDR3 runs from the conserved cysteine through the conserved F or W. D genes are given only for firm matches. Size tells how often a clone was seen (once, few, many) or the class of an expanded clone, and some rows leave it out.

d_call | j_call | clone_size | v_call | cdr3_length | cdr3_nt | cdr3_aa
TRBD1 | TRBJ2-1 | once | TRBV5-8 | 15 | TGTGCCAGCAGGGAACAGGGGTGGTCCTACAATGAGCAGTTCTTC | CASREQGWSYNEQFF
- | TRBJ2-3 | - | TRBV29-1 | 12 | TGCAGCGTCACCGACGGGGGAGATACGCAGTATTTT | CSVTDGGDTQYF
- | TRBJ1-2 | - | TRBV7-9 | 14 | TGTGCCAGCAGCTTTTTCGTCGCTAACTATGGCTACACCTTC | CASSFFVANYGYTF
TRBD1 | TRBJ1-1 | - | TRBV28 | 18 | TGTGCCAGCAGTTTAGGGACAGGGGAGGTTTTGTCGATCACTGAAGCTTTCTTT | CASSLGTGEVLSITEAFF
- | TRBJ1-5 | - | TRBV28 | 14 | TGTGCCAGCACTGTTACCGGTGGAGGACAGCCCCAGCATTTT | CASTVTGGGQPQHF
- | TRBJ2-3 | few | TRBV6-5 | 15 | TGTGCCAGCAGAACCGGGGGGCAGAGCACAGATACGCAGTATTTT | CASRTGGQSTDTQYF
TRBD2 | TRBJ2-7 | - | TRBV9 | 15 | TGTGCCAGCAGCCCCTGGACTAGGAGCTCCTACGAGCAGTACTTC | CASSPWTRSSYEQYF
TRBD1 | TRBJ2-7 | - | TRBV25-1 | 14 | TGTGCCAGCAGTGTCGGACAGGGGAGGTACGAGCAGTACTTC | CASSVGQGRYEQYF
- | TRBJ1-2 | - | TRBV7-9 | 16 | TGTGCCAGCCTAGGTGACCTTTCCAACCGGAGGTATGGCTACACCTTC | CASLGDLSNRRYGYTF
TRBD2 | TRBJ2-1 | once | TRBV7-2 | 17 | TGTGCCAGCAGCTTAGAATACAGCGGGAGGGCCGCCCATGAGCAGTTCTTC | CASSLEYSGRAAHEQFF
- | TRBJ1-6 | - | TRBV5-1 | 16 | TGCGCCAGCAGCTTGGACCAGTCCTCCTATAATTCACCCCTCCACTTT | CASSLDQSSYNSPLHF
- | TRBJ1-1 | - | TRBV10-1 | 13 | TGCGCCAGCAGTAACTCGCAGAACACTGAAGCTTTCTTT | CASSNSQNTEAFF
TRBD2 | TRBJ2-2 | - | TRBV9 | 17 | TGTGCCAGCAGCGTAGAGCTAGCGACTAGCGTGACCGGGGAGCTGTTTTTT | CASSVELATSVTGELFF
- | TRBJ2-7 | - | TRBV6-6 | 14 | TGTGCCAGCAGTTACTCACGGGACTTAAGCGAGCAGTACTTC | CASSYSRDLSEQYF
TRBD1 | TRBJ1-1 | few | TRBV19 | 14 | TGTGCCAGTAGTGTTCAGGGGGCGCGAACTGAAGCTTTCTTT | CASSVQGARTEAFF
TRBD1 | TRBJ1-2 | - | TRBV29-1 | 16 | TGCAGCGTTCACGTTACAGGGGGAACGTCCGCTCATGGCTACACCTTC | CSVHVTGGTSAHGYTF